This T cell receptor (beta chain) is from a study of Graves' ophthalmopathy and Graves' hyperthyroidism. This clonotype came up many times. Researchers took RNA transcripts and amplified TCR beta CDR3 regions from them. Second-round multiplex PCR came after a first-round RT-PCR that employed HTBI primers. Using its own MiXCR run on the multiplex PCR reads, TCRdb lists one record per CDR3 protein. The repertoire includes some 170,000 distinct CDR3 sequences, just under 40% of them detected once, and around 9.3% sits in the top ten. CDR3 length equals 12 residues. Trimming cost V 3 bases and J 6 bases, with 6 bases left between them.

The chain combines TRBV12-3 or TRBV12-4 with TRBJ1-5; maybe TRBD1 (5 bases). The sample comprised peripheral blood. The sequence derives from a man aged 30-40 years with Graves' ophthalmopathy. CDR3 loop: CASSFGGQPQHF. Written as DNA, the CDR3 is TGTGCCAGCAGTTTTGGGGGTCAGCCCCAGCATTTT.